These 32 T cell receptor beta chains share one sample of origin, sequenced in a study of blood T cell repertoires in COVID-19. Clones were read by immunoSEQ multiplex PCR, and TCRdb kept only the in-frame ones, dropping some. The sample has 130,000 to 150,000 clones; roughly 90% are singletons. Sequenced input: peripheral blood. These receptors all stem from a man in his fifties or sixties with active or convalescent COVID-19.

The chain has TRBV9 and TRBJ1-3; no reliable D call. Germline V gene lookup returns CDR1 SGDLS and CDR2 YYNGEE. The CDR3 is made up of 15 amino acids. Trimming removed 0 bases from V and 0 bases from J, with 7 bases in between. The DNA for the CDR3 is TGTGCCAGCAGCGTAGCCGGGGACTCTGGAAACACCATATATTTT. Its protein product is CASSVAGDSGNTIYF.

The sample holds one count of this clone. Other DNA sequences of this sample code for an identical CDR3. CDR3 nucleotides: TGTGCCAGCAGTTTAAGGGGCACTGAAGCTTTCTTT. Translated, it gives CASSLRGTEAFF. The chain carries TRBV12-3 or TRBV12-4 and TRBJ1-1; D is possibly TRBD1 (5 bases). The CDR3 runs to 12 residues. Trimming stripped 2 bases from V and 4 bases from J, with 5 bases between.

V and J are TRBV19 and TRBJ2-3; possibly TRBD1 for D (6 bases). Trimming shortened V by 6 bases and J by 3 bases, and 16 bases separated the two germline ends. CDR1 and CDR2 from the germline V gene are LNHDA and SQIVND (reference sequence). This CDR3 is 15 amino acids long. CDR3 in DNA: TGTGCCAGTAGCATGGACAGTTTAATGACAGATACGCAGTATTTT. The encoded protein is CASSMDSLMTDTQYF. The full variable domain, in which reference TRBV19 and TRBJ2-3 provide the parts outside the CDR3, is DGGITQSPKYLFRKEGQNVTLSCEQNLNHDAMYWYRQDPGQGLRLIYYSQIVNDFQKGDIAEGYSVSREKKESFPLTVTSAQKNPTAFYLCASSMDSLMTDTQYFGPGTRLTVL.

The J gene is TRBJ1-1, the V gene TRBV14; TRBD1 matches 8 bases. Looked up from germline, CDR1 is SGHDN and CDR2 is FVKESK. The CDR3 is 15 residues long. Unmatched junction bases numbered 5, after V lost 2 bases and J lost 3 bases. The CDR3 protein is CASSQSRGRDTEAFF. In nucleotides, the CDR3 is TGTGCCAGCAGCCAATCCAGGGGGCGCGACACTGAAGCTTTCTTT.

The chain employs TRBV4-2 and TRBJ2-2; TRBD2 matches 9 bases. The CDR3 is 17 amino acids. From germline, CDR1 is LGHNA and CDR2 YNFKEQ. V lost 0 bases to trimming and J lost 1 base; unmatched junction nucleotides: 3. The CDR3 DNA is TGTGCCAGCAGCCAAGATTCGACTAGCGGGAACACCGGGGAGCTGTTTTTT. Encoded protein: CASSQDSTSGNTGELFF.

The rearrangement joins TRBV20-1 to TRBJ2-3; D unclear. Deletions cut 3 bases from V and 2 bases from J, with 12 bases between. Germline-derived CDR1 and CDR2 are DFQATT and SNEGSKA (reference sequence). This CDR3 contains 14 residues. The CDR3 loop reads CSASIFLNTDTQYF. The CDR3 DNA is TGCAGTGCTAGTATCTTCCTTAACACAGATACGCAGTATTTT.

The rearrangement joins TRBV5-6 to TRBJ2-5; D is perhaps TRBD1 (7 bases). Trimming cost V 3 bases and J 4 bases, with 16 bases left between them. Germline CDR1 and CDR2: SGHDT and YYEEEE. The length of the CDR3 is 15 residues. DNA for the CDR3: TGTGCCAGCAGCTCGCAGGGGGGTCGGAGAGAGACCCAGTACTTC. This encodes CASSSQGGRRETQYF.

The J gene is TRBJ2-7, the V gene TRBV5-4, with 8 bases aligning to TRBD1. Losses at the gene ends were 3 bases for V and 1 base for J; bases not matched to a gene: 0. The CDR3 contains 13 residues. The V gene's germline CDR1 is SGHNT and CDR2 YYREEE (reference sequence). CDR3 sequence: CASSWTGSYEQYF. The CDR3 bases are TGTGCCAGCAGCTGGACAGGGTCCTACGAGCAGTACTTC.

The chain uses TRBV18 and TRBJ1-1, with 12 nucleotides matching TRBD1. Germline assignment: CDR1 KGHSH and CDR2 LQKENI. The CDR3 has 16 amino acids. V shed 0 bases, J shed 3 bases, and the junction held 2 bases outside the gene matches. CDR3 region: CASSPPGTGGHTEAFF. For the CDR3, the DNA is TGTGCCAGCTCACCACCCGGGACAGGGGGCCACACTGAAGCTTTCTTT. The full variable domain, rest sourced from reference TRBV18 and TRBJ1-1, is NAGVMQNPRHLVRRRGQEARLRCSPMKGHSHVYWYRQLPEEGLKFMVYLQKENIIDESGMPKERFSAEFPKEGPSILRIQQVVRGDSAAYFCASSPPGTGGHTEAFFGQGTRLTVV.

V gene TRBV18 combines with J gene TRBJ2-2; possibly TRBD2 for D (5 bases). Trimming removed 3 bases at V and 2 bases at J, with 13 bases between. CDR1 and CDR2 (germline): KGHSH, LQKENI. This CDR3 region has 16 residues. Here the CDR3 DNA reads TGTGCCAGCTCACCGGGGAGTCAGATAAACACCGGGGAGCTGTTTTTT. Amino acid sequence: CASSPGSQINTGELFF.

This clone occurred a few times. V usage is TRBV7-9 and J usage is TRBJ2-7; TRBD2 agrees at 10 bases. CDR1 and CDR2 from the germline V gene are SEHNR and FQNEAQ (reference sequence). The length of the CDR3 is 16 residues. V shed 5 bases, J shed 5 bases, and the junction held 12 bases outside the gene matches. Written as DNA, the CDR3 is TGTGCCAGCAGCACCTCCCTAGCGGGAGTACGGCACGAGCAGTACTTC. This encodes CASSTSLAGVRHEQYF. Variable domain in full (rest from reference TRBV7-9 and TRBJ2-7): DTGVSQNPRHKITKRGQNVTFRCDPISEHNRLYWYRQTLGQGPEFLTYFQNEAQLEKSRLLSDRFSAERPKGSFSTLEIQRTEQGDSAMYLCASSTSLAGVRHEQYFGPGTRLTVT.

The chain carries TRBV6-5 and TRBJ2-7; 8 bases match TRBD1. CDR1 MNHEY and CDR2 SVGAGI come from the germline V gene. After removal of 6 bases from V and 6 bases from J, the junction contained 13 bases not matched to a gene. This CDR3 contains 15 residues. The CDR3 DNA follows: TGTGCCAGCAGGGGCGGACAGGGACCCCTCCTCGAGCAGTACTTC. Residues: CASRGGQGPLLEQYF.

In its sample, this clone was seen once. The rearrangement links TRBV6-6 to TRBJ1-2; 9 bases line up with TRBD1. CDR3 length: 13 amino acids. V shed 6 bases, J shed 7 bases, and the junction held 6 bases outside the gene matches. Germline V gives CDR1 MNHNY, CDR2 SVGAGI (reference sequence). CDR3 protein: CASRKTGGSGYTF. The CDR3 nucleotides are TGTGCCAGCAGAAAAACAGGGGGCTCTGGCTACACCTTC.

This clone was detected only once. The chain employs TRBV2 and TRBJ2-2; D unresolved. V shed 3 bases and J shed 0 bases, with 8 bases lying between them. This CDR3 contains 15 residues. The V gene's germline CDR1 is SNHLY and CDR2 FYNNEI. DNA for the CDR3: TGTGCCAGCAGTGAGGTACAGACGAACACCGGGGAGCTGTTTTTT. Protein: CASSEVQTNTGELFF.

The genes are TRBV6-5 and TRBJ1-1; D gene ambiguous. V was pared by 10 bases and J by 0 bases, with 15 bases between. The CDR3 is 14 amino acids. Germline CDR1 and CDR2: MNHEY and SVGAGI. This CDR3 is CATQARAMNTEAFF. CDR3 DNA: TGTGCCACCCAGGCCCGTGCGATGAACACTGAAGCTTTCTTT.

The table lists this clone with a few counts. This sequence joins TRBV19 and TRBJ2-7, with a weak D call TRBD1 (6 bases). The germline V gene has CDR1 LNHDA and CDR2 SQIVND (reference sequence). The CDR3 totals 13 residues. V was trimmed by 3 bases and J by 4 bases, leaving 10 bases between them. CDR3 in DNA: TGTGCCAGTAGTATGAATCAGGGGTACGAGCAGTACTTC. It translates to CASSMNQGYEQYF.

V usage is TRBV3-1 (or the pseudogene TRBV3-2) and J usage is TRBJ2-5, with D unresolved. Trimming pared 4 bases from V and 5 bases from J, leaving 8 bases between. The germline CDR1 and CDR2 sequences are LGHDT and YNNKEL (reference sequence). The CDR3 loop spans 12 amino acids. The CDR3 protein is CASSPTGETQYF. CDR3 coding DNA: TGTGCCAGCAGCCCGACTGGGGAGACCCAGTACTTC.

This chain connects TRBV27 to TRBJ1-1, with 7 bases matching TRBD1. V was clipped by 2 bases and J by 11 bases; unmatched bases: 8. Per germline, CDR1 MNHEY and CDR2 SMNVEV (reference sequence). The CDR3 contains 13 residues. This CDR3 is CASSLKGGVGAFF. The CDR3 DNA follows: TGTGCCAGCAGTTTAAAAGGGGGCGTTGGGGCTTTCTTT.

The V and J genes are TRBV18 and TRBJ1-2; the match to TRBD1 covers 9 bases. The CDR3 loop spans 20 amino acids. With V trimmed by 1 base and J by 5 bases, 20 bases remained unmatched. Germline CDR1 is KGHSH and CDR2 is LQKENI. CDR3 DNA: TGTGCCAGCTCACCACGTAGCGGACAGGGGCCAACCACGGACCCATATGGCTACACCTTC. Amino acid sequence: CASSPRSGQGPTTDPYGYTF.

The chain recombines TRBV19 with TRBJ1-2; 10 bases align to TRBD1. J gave up 7 bases and V 7 bases, and 12 bases lay outside the gene matches. Germline V gives CDR1 LNHDA, CDR2 SQIVND (reference sequence). CDR3 length equals 15 residues. Written as DNA, the CDR3 is TGTGCCAGTACCCCGTCTGACAGGGGGCGTCTTGGCTACACCTTC. Its protein product is CASTPSDRGRLGYTF.

The J gene is TRBJ2-3, the V gene TRBV6-2 or TRBV6-3; TRBD2 matches 12 bases. The J segment lost 5 bases and the V segment lost 0 bases, leaving 0 bases of the junction unmatched. This CDR3 contains 15 residues. CDR1 is MNHEY, CDR2 SVGEGT, per germline. CDR3 sequence: CASSYSGLAGDTQYF. The CDR3 DNA sequence: TGTGCCAGCAGTTACTCGGGACTAGCGGGAGATACGCAGTATTTT.

This clone was recorded once. This chain joins TRBV19 and TRBJ2-1, with 10 bases identical to TRBD2. This CDR3 comprises 15 residues. The V segment lost 7 bases and the J segment 7 bases; nucleotides outside the gene matches: 10. CDR1 is LNHDA, CDR2 SQIVND, per germline (reference sequence). The CDR3 sequence is CASTRGSGRANEQFF. CDR3 nucleotides: TGTGCCAGTACCCGTGGCAGCGGGAGGGCGAATGAGCAGTTCTTC.

In this sample, this clone turned up a few times. Written as DNA, the CDR3 is TGTGCCAGCAGCGTAGGAGACGGGGATTCCTACGAGCAGTACTTC. Translated, it gives CASSVGDGDSYEQYF. The chain employs TRBV9 and TRBJ2-7, with a weak D call TRBD2 (5 bases). Germline V lookup: CDR1 SGDLS, CDR2 YYNGEE. The CDR3 runs 15 residues. V was cut by 0 bases and J by 1 base, with 11 bases left in between.

The chain couples TRBV5-1 to TRBJ1-2; TRBD1 is a possible D gene (5 bases). Per the germline V gene, CDR1 is SGHRS and CDR2 is YFSETQ. V was shortened by 5 bases and J by 5 bases, with 19 bases between the two germline ends. The CDR3 sequence is 15 residues long. The CDR3 DNA reads as TGCGCCAGCAGTTATGGCGCAGGGATTGGGTATGGCTACACCTTC. This sequence encodes CASSYGAGIGYGYTF.

The V call is TRBV28, the J call TRBJ2-7; 7 bases match TRBD2. This CDR3 has 14 residues. Trimming cost V 6 bases and J 1 base; bases outside gene matches: 6. Germline assignment: CDR1 MDHEN and CDR2 SYDVKM. The CDR3 spells CASRRLGGSYEQYF. The CDR3 bases are TGTGCCAGCAGGCGACTCGGGGGGTCCTACGAGCAGTACTTC.

This sequence joins TRBV11-3 and TRBJ2-2, with TRBD2 identical over 11 bases. The ends lost 6 bases at V and 6 bases at J; junction bases unmatched: 6. Germline lookup yields CDR1 SGHNT and CDR2 YENEEA. CDR3 length: 15 residues. The CDR3 DNA is TGTGCCAGCAGAATCCTTAGCGGGAGGGCCGGGGAGCTGTTTTTT. The encoded protein is CASRILSGRAGELFF. Filled out from reference TRBV11-3 and TRBJ2-2, the complete variable domain reads EAGVVQSPRYKIIEKKQPVAFWCNPISGHNTLYWYLQNLGQGPELLIRYENEEAVDDSQLPKDRFSAERLKGVDSTLKIQPAELGDSAVYLCASRILSGRAGELFFGEGSRLTVL.

The chain uses TRBV7-9 and TRBJ2-1, with TRBD2 identical over 9 bases. The CDR3 covers 16 residues. Germline CDR1 is SEHNR and CDR2 is FQNEAQ (reference sequence). V gave up 1 base and J gave up 7 bases; unmatched junction bases: 8. As DNA, the CDR3 is TGTGCCAGCAGCTTAGACGGTACTAGCGGGTTAAATGAGCAGTTCTTC. This gives the protein CASSLDGTSGLNEQFF.

V usage is TRBV6-1 and J usage is TRBJ2-1; 7 bases line up with TRBD1. CDR1 and CDR2 (germline): MNHNS, SASEGT. Trimming removed 2 bases from V and 7 bases from J; junction bases left unmatched: 11. There are 16 residues in the CDR3. The CDR3 DNA follows: TGTGCCAGCAGTGAATACAGGCCGGGACAGATGAATGAGCAGTTCTTC. Translated, it gives CASSEYRPGQMNEQFF.

This clone appeared a few times. The CDR3 DNA is TGTGCCGTGGGCAAGGGAGGCATCGGCACTGAAGCTTTCTTT. Protein: CAVGKGGIGTEAFF. The chain joins TRBV15 to TRBJ1-1; D remains unclear. Germline CDR1 and CDR2: LNHNV and YYDKDF (reference sequence). Trimming removed 11 bases from V and 4 bases from J, with 20 bases in between. The CDR3 is made up of 14 amino acids.

DNA of the CDR3: TGCGCCAGCAGCCAAGTGTTAGGGGGCGTGGAGACCCAGTACTTC. Residues: CASSQVLGGVETQYF. This rearrangement joins TRBV4-1 to TRBJ2-5; 7 nucleotides align to TRBD1. Germline loops: CDR1 MGHRA, CDR2 YSYEKL. The CDR3 consists of 15 residues. The ends lost 1 base at V and 5 bases at J; junction bases unmatched: 7.

The chain couples TRBV4-1 to TRBJ2-2, with D perhaps TRBD2 (7 bases). Germline values: CDR1 MGHRA, CDR2 YSYEKL. This CDR3 contains 17 residues. The ends were cut back, 1 base at V and 4 bases at J, with 16 bases in the middle. CDR3 bases: TGCGCCAGCAGCCAAGGGGGGGGGCACCCGAGCACCGGGGAGCTGTTTTTT. Translating it yields CASSQGGGHPSTGELFF.

The V and J genes are TRBV29-1 and TRBJ2-7; 8 nucleotides align to TRBD1. The CDR3 covers 15 residues. CDR1 and CDR2 (germline): SQVTM, ANQGSEA. The V segment lost 3 bases and the J segment 3 bases; nucleotides outside the gene matches: 10. Written as DNA, the CDR3 is TGCAGCGTTGATCACGGGGACAGGCCAAACTACGAGCAGTACTTC. This gives the protein CSVDHGDRPNYEQYF.